This TCR beta chain stems from a study of monozygotic twins with cystic fibrosis. General study points: Monozygotic CF twin pairs shared significantly more nucleotide-identical clonotypes than unrelated CF individuals did. Clonality was generally low (median approximately 0.0095), higher in the most severe patients.

The CDR3 runs to 13 residues. V lost 3 bases and J 6 bases, leaving 12 bases between the germline ends. Germline V gene data show CDR1 as SGHVS and CDR2 as FNYEAQ. A remark on this clone: Its antigen remains unknown.

Sequencing was performed with immunoSEQ multiplex PCR; in TCRdb, only in-frame clones are kept and a portion is missing. The sample includes roughly 30,000 clones, approximately 92% of them seen just once. The TCR was taken from a girl aged 2 to 10 with cystic fibrosis. Material: blood. This chain links TRBV7-6 with TRBJ2-7; D could derive from TRBD1 or TRBD2 (5 bases each). CDR3 loop: CASSFGRGAEQYF. The DNA of the CDR3 is TGTGCCAGCAGCTTCGGTAGAGGGGCCGAGCAGTACTTC. Using reference TRBV7-6 and TRBJ2-7 for the parts outside the CDR3, the full variable domain is GAGVSQSPRYKVTKRGQDVALRCDPISGHVSLYWYRQALGQGPEFLTYFNYEAQQDKSGLPNDRFSAERPEGSISTLTIQRTEQRDSAMYRCASSFGRGAEQYFGPGTRLTVT.